Detailed here is one TCR beta chain. These data belong to a study of blood T cell repertoires in COVID-19. Looking at the study overall: Samples representing acute and convalescent COVID-19 were sourced from the United States, Italy and Spain.

Per germline, CDR1 SEHNR and CDR2 FQNEAQ (reference sequence). The V gene lost 3 bases and the J gene lost 5 bases, with 13 bases spanning the gap. This CDR3 comprises 14 residues. Method: immunoSEQ multiplex PCR; TCRdb's copy keeps in-frame clones and lacks some. The sample includes almost 30,000 clones, 80% to 90% of them seen just once. The rearrangement uses TRBV7-9 and TRBJ1-1; weak D call: TRBD1 (6 bases). This clonotype was sampled from a human donor in a cohort sampled during active COVID-19. Sequencing input: peripheral blood. This CDR3 is CASSFQGQGTEAFF. DNA of the CDR3: TGTGCCAGCAGCTTTCAGGGGCAGGGGACTGAAGCTTTCTTT.